This record looks at one T cell receptor (beta chain) sequence and its context. This specimen comes from a study of blood T cell repertoires in COVID-19. Overall study: There were acute and convalescent COVID-19 samples, and they came from the United States, Italy and Spain. PBMCs, B-cell-depleted T cells, or T cells were the source of the cDNA or gDNA that made up the material.

In the original analysis: Amplifying reference gene primers gave estimates of nucleated cell counts. Sequencing used immunoSEQ multiplex PCR; TCRdb keeps in-frame clones, though not all of them. From that table come the V and J calls and clone size; the DNA was used to work out D and trimming. Among tens of thousands of clones, around 86% were seen once, and the ten largest hold 20% to 25%. The TCR originated in a man aged 45 to 65 with active COVID-19. Sequencing input: peripheral blood.

The CDR3 protein is CASSALGGRVTDTQYF. The CDR3 nucleotides are TGTGCCAGCAGCGCTCTTGGCGGGAGGGTCACAGATACGCAGTATTTT. The V and J genes are TRBV28 and TRBJ2-3; 9 bases are a match to TRBD2. V lost 6 bases and J lost 2; bases outside the gene matches: 9. CDR3 length: 16 residues. Per germline, CDR1 MDHEN and CDR2 SYDVKM.